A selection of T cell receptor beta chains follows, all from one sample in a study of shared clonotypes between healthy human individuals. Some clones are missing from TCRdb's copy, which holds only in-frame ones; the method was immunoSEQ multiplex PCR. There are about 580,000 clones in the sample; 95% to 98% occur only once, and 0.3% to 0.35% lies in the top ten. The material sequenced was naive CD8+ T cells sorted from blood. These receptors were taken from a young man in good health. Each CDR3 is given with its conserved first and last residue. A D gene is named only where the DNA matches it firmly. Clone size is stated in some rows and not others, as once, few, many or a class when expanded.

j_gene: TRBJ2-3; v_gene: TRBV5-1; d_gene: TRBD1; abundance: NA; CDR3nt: TGCGCCAGCAGCACTTACCGGGACAGAAACACAGATACGCAGTATTTT; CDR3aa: CASSTYRDRNTDTQYF
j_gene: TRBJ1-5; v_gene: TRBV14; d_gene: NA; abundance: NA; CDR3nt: TGTGCCAGCAGCCAAGATGTCAGCCGGGATCATCAGCCCCAGCATTTT; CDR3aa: CASSQDVSRDHQPQHF
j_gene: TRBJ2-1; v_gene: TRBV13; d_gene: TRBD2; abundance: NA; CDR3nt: TGTGCCAGCAGTCTAAGGTGGGAGCGGGAGGTCTCCTACAATGAGCAGTTCTTC; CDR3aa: CASSLRWEREVSYNEQFF
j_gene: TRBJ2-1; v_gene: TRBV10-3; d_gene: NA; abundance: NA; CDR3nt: TGTGCCATCAGTGGGGGCGGGGAGAGCTCCTACAATGAGCAGTTCTTC; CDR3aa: CAISGGGESSYNEQFF
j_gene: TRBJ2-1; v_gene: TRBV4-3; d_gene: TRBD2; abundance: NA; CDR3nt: TGCGCCAGCAGCCAAGGACTAGCGCAATACAATGAGCAGTTCTTC; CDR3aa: CASSQGLAQYNEQFF
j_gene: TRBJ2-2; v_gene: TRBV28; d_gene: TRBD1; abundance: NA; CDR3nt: TGTGCCAGCAGAGACAGGGGACCAACGAACACCGGGGAGCTGTTTTTT; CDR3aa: CASRDRGPTNTGELFF
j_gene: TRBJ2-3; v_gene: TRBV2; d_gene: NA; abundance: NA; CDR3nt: TGTGCCAGCATAACTGGGGACGGACACACAGATACGCAGTATTTT; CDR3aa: CASITGDGHTDTQYF
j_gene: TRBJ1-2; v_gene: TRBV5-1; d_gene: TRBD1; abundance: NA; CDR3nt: TGCGCCAGCAGCTGGGACAGGGCAGCTTATGGCTACACCTTC; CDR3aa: CASSWDRAAYGYTF
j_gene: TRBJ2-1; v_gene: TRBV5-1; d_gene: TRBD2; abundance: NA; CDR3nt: TGCGCCAGCAGCTTGAAGCTAGCGGGGGTATACTCCTACAATGAGCAGTTCTTC; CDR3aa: CASSLKLAGVYSYNEQFF
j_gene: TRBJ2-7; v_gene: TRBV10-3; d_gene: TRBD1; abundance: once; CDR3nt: TGTGCCATCAGTGAGTCCGGGACAGGAACATCCTACGAGCAGTACTTC; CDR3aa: CAISESGTGTSYEQYF
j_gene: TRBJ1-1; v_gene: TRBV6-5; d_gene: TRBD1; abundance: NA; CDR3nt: TGTGCCAGCAAACAGGGGGTGAACACTGAAGCTTTCTTT; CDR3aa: CASKQGVNTEAFF
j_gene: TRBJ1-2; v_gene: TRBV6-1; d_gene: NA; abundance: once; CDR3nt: TGTGCCAGCAGTGGGCTAGGGGCGACTAACTATGGCTACACCTTC; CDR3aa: CASSGLGATNYGYTF